The 22 T cell receptor beta chains below come from one sample, sequenced in a study of blood T cell repertoires in COVID-19 (dated by TCRdb to the early 2020s). Preparation of the library involved the immunoSEQ multiplex PCR assay. This is the immuneACCESS table as TCRdb keeps it, with only in-frame sequences that have V and J called. A part of the clones is gone; compared with another copy, unresolved V genes explain less than half, and the rest is unexplained. Recorded for this sample are some 150,000 clones; around 85% of them occurred a single time. In total, the top ten clones hold around 28% of the sample. Sequenced material: peripheral blood. These receptors came from a woman aged 60-75 years with acute or convalescent COVID-19.

The chain couples TRBV6-1 to TRBJ1-5; 7 nucleotides align to TRBD1. With V trimmed by 1 base and J by 4 bases, 4 bases remained unmatched. There are 15 residues in the CDR3. Germline V gene data show CDR1 as MNHNS and CDR2 as SASEGT. CDR3 amino acids: CASSEVTGSNQPQHF. The CDR3 DNA reads as TGTGCCAGCAGTGAAGTGACAGGGAGTAATCAGCCCCAGCATTTT.

V gene TRBV5-1 combines with J gene TRBJ1-4, with a weak D call TRBD1 (6 bases). In germline, CDR1 is SGHRS, CDR2 YFSETQ. The CDR3 loop spans 14 amino acids. V was clipped by 7 bases and J by 5 bases, with 15 bases between them. The CDR3 loop reads CASGPGHKNEKLFF. The CDR3 DNA follows: TGCGCCAGCGGACCGGGACATAAGAATGAAAAACTGTTTTTT.

The V call is TRBV5-1, the J call TRBJ2-3; no definite D call. CDR1 is SGHRS and CDR2 is YFSETQ in the germline V gene. Trimming shortened V by 0 bases and J by 10 bases, and 9 bases separated the two germline ends. CDR3 length: 12 residues. CDR3 coding DNA: TGCGCCAGCAGCTTGGTCGGAGTGGCGCAGTATTTT. It encodes CASSLVGVAQYF.

V is TRBV18 and J is TRBJ1-2, with D perhaps TRBD1 (6 bases). CDR1 and CDR2 from the germline V gene are KGHSH and LQKENI. The CDR3 runs to 14 residues. V was shortened by 3 bases and J by 7 bases, with 15 bases between the two germline ends. The CDR3 protein is CASSPPSGDFGYTF. Here the CDR3 DNA reads TGTGCCAGCTCACCTCCCTCAGGGGATTTTGGCTACACCTTC.

This chain links TRBV5-1 with TRBJ1-1; tentatively, D is TRBD1 (5 bases). The CDR3 sequence is 12 residues long. V lost 4 bases, J lost 3 bases, and 7 bases lay in between. Germline V gives CDR1 SGHRS, CDR2 YFSETQ. The CDR3: CASSKTDTEAFF. In DNA form, the CDR3 reads TGCGCCAGCAGCAAGACAGACACTGAAGCTTTCTTT. The full variable domain, completed using reference TRBV5-1 and TRBJ1-1, is KAGVTQTPRYLIKTRGQQVTLSCSPISGHRSVSWYQQTPGQGLQFLFEYFSETQRNKGNFPGRFSGRQFSNSRSEMNVSTLELGDSALYLCASSKTDTEAFFGQGTRLTVV.

V gene TRBV2 combines with J gene TRBJ2-3, with TRBD1 matching over 12 bases. This CDR3 is built from 15 residues. V shed 5 bases, J shed 1 base, and the junction held 1 base outside the gene matches. CDR1 and CDR2 (germline): SNHLY, FYNNEI. CDR3: CASSRDRGRTDTQYF. CDR3 DNA: TGTGCCAGCAGTAGGGACAGGGGGCGCACAGATACGCAGTATTTT.

This clone was picked up one time. The rearrangement links TRBV19 to TRBJ1-5; 8 positions match TRBD1. The ends lost 6 bases at V and 7 bases at J; junction bases unmatched: 5. Germline CDR1 LNHDA, CDR2 SQIVND (reference sequence). The CDR3 is 13 amino acids. The CDR3 loop is CASRGQGGQPQHF. The CDR3 DNA is TGTGCCAGTAGAGGACAGGGCGGGCAGCCCCAGCATTTT.

This rearrangement joins TRBV10-2 to TRBJ1-3, with 8 bases identical to TRBD1. V was pared by 8 bases and J by 4 bases, with 1 base of the junction left unmatched. The CDR3 totals 12 residues. Germline CDR1 WSHSY, CDR2 SAAADI. CDR3 residues: CASWTGGNTIYF. The CDR3 DNA reads TGCGCCAGCTGGACAGGGGGAAACACCATATATTTT.

The CDR3 spells CASSLDASNYGYTF. CDR3 DNA: TGTGCCAGCAGCTTGGATGCCAGTAACTATGGCTACACCTTC. The V call is TRBV5-4, the J call TRBJ1-2; D call uncertain. This CDR3 has 14 amino acids. Germline V gene data show CDR1 as SGHNT and CDR2 as YYREEE (reference sequence). Between the trimmed V and J ends, which lost 0 bases and 1 base, there was a span of 7 bases.

V usage is TRBV3-1 (or the pseudogene TRBV3-2) and J usage is TRBJ1-4; tentatively, D is TRBD1 (5 bases). The germline gives CDR1 LGHDT, CDR2 YNNKEL (reference sequence). The CDR3 loop spans 13 amino acids. V lost 8 bases, J lost 6 bases, and 13 bases lay in between. The CDR3 DNA follows: TGTGCCAGCTCAAGGGGATTGGATGAAAAACTGTTTTTT. Its translation: CASSRGLDEKLFF.

The J gene is TRBJ1-2, the V gene TRBV5-6; the D gene is possibly TRBD1 (5 bases). Germline V gene data show CDR1 as SGHDT and CDR2 as YYEEEE. The CDR3 has 12 residues. The V gene lost 4 bases and the J gene lost 2 bases, with 6 bases spanning the gap. CDR3 sequence (DNA): TGTGCCAGCAGCAGACAGAACTATGGCTACACCTTC. It codes for CASSRQNYGYTF.

The chain is built from TRBV5-4 and TRBJ2-5, with D uncertain. Germline CDR1 reads SGHNT; CDR2 reads YYREEE (reference sequence). The length of the CDR3 is 15 residues. V lost 2 bases and J lost 2, with 13 bases in between. Written as DNA, the CDR3 is TGTGCCAGCAGCTTCAAAACAGCATTTCAAGAGACCCAGTACTTC. It translates to CASSFKTAFQETQYF.

V gene TRBV6-4 combines with J gene TRBJ1-1; 9 bases map to TRBD1. J lost 6 bases, V lost 6 bases, and 8 bases had no gene match. The CDR3 totals 14 residues. Germline V CDR1 and CDR2: MRHNA, SNTAGT. The CDR3 protein is CASRPGQGGAEAFF. The CDR3 coding sequence is TGTGCCAGCAGACCGGGACAGGGCGGCGCTGAAGCTTTCTTT.

This clone was observed a handful of times. The chain recombines TRBV18 with TRBJ1-2; 8 bases match TRBD1. The germline CDR1 and CDR2 sequences are KGHSH and LQKENI. Losses at the gene ends were 6 bases for V and 2 bases for J; bases not matched to a gene: 5. This CDR3 region has 14 residues. The CDR3 DNA reads as TGTGCCAGCTCCTCAGGGACAGGAAACTATGGCTACACCTTC. Translation gives CASSSGTGNYGYTF. The full variable domain, completed using reference TRBV18 and TRBJ1-2, is NAGVMQNPRHLVRRRGQEARLRCSPMKGHSHVYWYRQLPEEGLKFMVYLQKENIIDESGMPKERFSAEFPKEGPSILRIQQVVRGDSAAYFCASSSGTGNYGYTFGSGTRLTVV.

J is TRBJ1-5 and V is TRBV19; the match to TRBD1 covers 7 bases. The trim removed 3 bases at V and 0 bases at J, leaving 8 bases unmatched. The CDR3 is 17 residues long. Germline V lookup: CDR1 LNHDA, CDR2 SQIVND (reference sequence). CDR3 in amino acids: CASSIRTGSYSNQPQHF. DNA for the CDR3: TGTGCCAGTAGTATTAGGACAGGTTCCTATAGCAATCAGCCCCAGCATTTT.

The rearrangement links TRBV2 to TRBJ1-1; the D is unclear. The CDR3 length is 13 residues. Germline CDR1 reads SNHLY; CDR2 reads FYNNEI. V gave up 8 bases and J gave up 0 bases, with 10 bases separating them. CDR3 loop: CASDLTVNTEAFF. The DNA of the CDR3 is TGTGCCAGCGACCTAACAGTGAACACTGAAGCTTTCTTT.

The chain has TRBV3-1 (or the pseudogene TRBV3-2) and TRBJ1-1, with TRBD1 identical over 9 bases. Trimming took 5 bases from V and 5 from J; bases not matched to a gene: 6. This CDR3 is 14 amino acids long. Germline assignment: CDR1 LGHDT and CDR2 YNNKEL (reference sequence). This CDR3 reads CASSGQGKGTEAFF. The CDR3, as DNA: TGTGCCAGCAGCGGACAGGGGAAAGGGACTGAAGCTTTCTTT.

The gene calls are TRBV5-1 and TRBJ1-1; D is perhaps TRBD1 (6 bases). The germline gives CDR1 SGHRS, CDR2 YFSETQ. Trimming removed 4 bases from V and 1 base from J, with 14 bases in between. The CDR3 is 15 residues long. The CDR3 coding sequence is TGCGCCAGCAGCCTGGAAGGGACAAGGAACACTGAAGCTTTCTTT. Translation gives CASSLEGTRNTEAFF. The whole variable domain, filled in from reference TRBV5-1 and TRBJ1-1, reads KAGVTQTPRYLIKTRGQQVTLSCSPISGHRSVSWYQQTPGQGLQFLFEYFSETQRNKGNFPGRFSGRQFSNSRSEMNVSTLELGDSALYLCASSLEGTRNTEAFFGQGTRLTVV.

The genes are TRBV21-1 and TRBJ1-5; no check of the table's D call, TRBD1, against the DNA was made. TRBV21-1 corresponds to a pseudogene. This CDR3 comprises 16 residues. CDR3: CASSNVGQGVNQPQHF. The CDR3 DNA sequence: TGTGCCAGCAGCAACGTGGGACAGGGTGTCAATCAGCCCCAGCATTTT.

The CDR3 loop reads CATSAPRGESYNEQFF. As DNA, the CDR3 is TGTGCCACCAGTGCCCCCCGCGGGGAATCCTACAATGAGCAGTTCTTC. The chain carries TRBV24-1 and TRBJ2-1; D might be TRBD2 (6 bases). There are 16 residues in the CDR3. Germline V gives CDR1 KGHDR, CDR2 SFDVKD. V was cut by 5 bases and J by 1 base, with 14 bases left in between.

Points on this clone: In the same sample, other DNA sequences code for this CDR3. The chain has TRBV5-1 and TRBJ1-3; 8 bases align to TRBD1. Germline-derived CDR1 and CDR2 are SGHRS and YFSETQ. The CDR3 has 17 residues. J lost 0 bases, V lost 3 bases, and 8 bases had no gene match. The CDR3 region has the DNA TGCGCCAGCAGCTCTGGGACAGGCCTTTACTCTGGAAACACCATATATTTT. Its protein is CASSSGTGLYSGNTIYF. Using reference TRBV5-1 and TRBJ1-3 for the parts outside the CDR3, the full variable domain is KAGVTQTPRYLIKTRGQQVTLSCSPISGHRSVSWYQQTPGQGLQFLFEYFSETQRNKGNFPGRFSGRQFSNSRSEMNVSTLELGDSALYLCASSSGTGLYSGNTIYFGEGSWLTVV.

This clone appeared once. This rearrangement joins TRBV5-6 to TRBJ2-1; 12 bases are a match to TRBD2. The J segment lost 6 bases and the V segment lost 5 bases, leaving 6 bases of the junction unmatched. Germline V lookup: CDR1 SGHDT, CDR2 YYEEEE. The CDR3 sequence is 15 residues long. CDR3: CASRKPGLAGNEQFF. Written as DNA, the CDR3 is TGTGCCAGCAGGAAGCCGGGACTAGCGGGCAATGAGCAGTTCTTC.